The rows below give T cell receptor beta chains drawn from one sample of a study of breast tumors, draining lymph nodes, adjacent tissues. TCRdb re-analysed the multiplex PCR reads in MiXCR, keeping a single row per CDR3 protein. The table includes about 230,000 distinct CDR3 sequences, roughly 32% detected once. Sequenced: axillary lymph node tissue. The receptor source for this set is a female donor with breast cancer. Some clones in this sample may be carry-over from other donors' samples. Each CDR3 is given with its conserved first and last residue. The D gene is left open where the match is weak. Clone sizes are given selectively: once, few, many, or a class where the clone is expanded.

J gene: TRBJ1-5
D gene: NA
clone size: NA
V gene: TRBV7-9
CDR3 DNA: TGTGCCAGCAGCTTAGCTGGTGGGAGAGCCTACGAGCAGCCCCAGCATTTT
CDR3 protein: CASSLAGGRAYEQPQHF

J gene: TRBJ2-2
D gene: NA
clone size: many
V gene: TRBV24-1
CDR3 DNA: TGTGCCACCAACACAGGGCCCGGGGAGCTGTTTTTT
CDR3 protein: CATNTGPGELFF

J gene: TRBJ2-3
D gene: NA
clone size: many
V gene: TRBV3-1
CDR3 DNA: TGTGCCAGCAGCCGATCTGGGGCAGATACGCAGTATTTT
CDR3 protein: CASSRSGADTQYF

J gene: TRBJ2-6
D gene: NA
clone size: NA
V gene: TRBV4-2
CDR3 DNA: TGTGCCAGCAGCCAGATGGGAGAGAGAGGGGCCAACGTCCTGACTTTC
CDR3 protein: CASSQMGERGANVLTF

J gene: TRBJ1-6
D gene: TRBD1
clone size: many
V gene: TRBV20-1
CDR3 DNA: TGCAGGGCAGAGGGGGGCAGCAGGGGGTTTTCACCCCTCCACTTT
CDR3 protein: CRAEGGSRGFSPLHF

J gene: TRBJ2-3
D gene: TRBD2
clone size: many
V gene: TRBV19
CDR3 DNA: TGTGCCACCGAGGCGGGGGGTGGCACAGATACGCAGTATTTT
CDR3 protein: CATEAGGGTDTQYF

J gene: TRBJ2-5
D gene: TRBD2
clone size: many
V gene: TRBV20-1
CDR3 DNA: TGCAGTGCCCTTAGCGGGGATAAAGAGACCCAGTACTTC
CDR3 protein: CSALSGDKETQYF

J gene: TRBJ2-4
D gene: NA
clone size: many
V gene: TRBV11-3
CDR3 DNA: TGTGCCAGCAGCTTAGTTCGAGGCCATCCAAACATTCAGTACTTC
CDR3 protein: CASSLVRGHPNIQYF

J gene: TRBJ2-7
D gene: NA
clone size: NA
V gene: TRBV7-8
CDR3 DNA: TGTGCCGGCAGCTACCCTTTGGGGCTGAGCTACGAGCAGTACTTC
CDR3 protein: CAGSYPLGLSYEQYF

J gene: TRBJ2-3
D gene: NA
clone size: many
V gene: TRBV5-1
CDR3 DNA: TGCGCCAGCAGCTTGGCGGGGCAGAGCACAGATACGCAGTATTTT
CDR3 protein: CASSLAGQSTDTQYF

J gene: TRBJ2-1
D gene: NA
clone size: many
V gene: TRBV27
CDR3 DNA: TGTGCCAGCAGTTTAATCGGGGAAGGCCCCTCCAATGAGCAGTTCTTC
CDR3 protein: CASSLIGEGPSNEQFF

J gene: TRBJ2-3
D gene: TRBD2
clone size: few
V gene: TRBV5-1
CDR3 DNA: TGCGCCAGCAAGTTGGCGGGAGGGCTCGGAGATACGCAGTATTTT
CDR3 protein: CASKLAGGLGDTQYF

J gene: TRBJ1-6
D gene: NA
clone size: NA
V gene: TRBV7-3
CDR3 DNA: TGTGCCAGCAGCTTGTCAGGCTATAATTCACCCCTCCACTTT
CDR3 protein: CASSLSGYNSPLHF